This T cell receptor beta chain is drawn from a study of T-cell reconstitution after alpha-beta-depleted transplantation in children. General study findings and limits: Some patients' high day-60 TCRbeta diversity was attributed to recipient cells surviving conditioning.

A note on this clonotype: The target antigen is unknown.

Trimming removed 6 bases from V and 7 bases from J; junction bases left unmatched: 6. The CDR3 is 13 residues long. Per germline, CDR1 SGHDN and CDR2 FVKESK. The authors prepared the TCRbeta library with unique molecular identifiers. TCRdb re-derived calls from the PCR reads in MiXCR, one entry per CDR3 protein. This table has about 420,000 distinct CDR3 sequences, about 16% appearing once. This receptor was identified in a boy less than two years old who had a stem cell transplant for Wiskott-Aldrich syndrome, so the T cells may come from the graft donor. The material was PBMCs, mostly from graft donor cells, obtained 360 days after TCRalphabeta/CD19-depleted stem cell transplant. The genes are TRBV14 and TRBJ2-7; 10 nucleotides align to TRBD1. For the CDR3, the DNA is TGTGCCAGCAGGGACAGGGGGAGGCGGGAGCAGTACTTC. This gives the protein CASRDRGRREQYF.